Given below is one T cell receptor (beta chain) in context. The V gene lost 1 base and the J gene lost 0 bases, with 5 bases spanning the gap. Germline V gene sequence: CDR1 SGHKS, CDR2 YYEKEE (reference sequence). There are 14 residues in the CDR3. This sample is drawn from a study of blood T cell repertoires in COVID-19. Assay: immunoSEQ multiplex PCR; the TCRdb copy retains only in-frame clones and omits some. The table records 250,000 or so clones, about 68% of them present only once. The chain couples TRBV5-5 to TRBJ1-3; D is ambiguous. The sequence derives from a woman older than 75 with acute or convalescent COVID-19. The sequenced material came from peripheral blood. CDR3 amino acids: CASSLTVSGNTIYF. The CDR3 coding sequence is TGTGCCAGCAGCTTGACAGTCTCTGGAAACACCATATATTTT.